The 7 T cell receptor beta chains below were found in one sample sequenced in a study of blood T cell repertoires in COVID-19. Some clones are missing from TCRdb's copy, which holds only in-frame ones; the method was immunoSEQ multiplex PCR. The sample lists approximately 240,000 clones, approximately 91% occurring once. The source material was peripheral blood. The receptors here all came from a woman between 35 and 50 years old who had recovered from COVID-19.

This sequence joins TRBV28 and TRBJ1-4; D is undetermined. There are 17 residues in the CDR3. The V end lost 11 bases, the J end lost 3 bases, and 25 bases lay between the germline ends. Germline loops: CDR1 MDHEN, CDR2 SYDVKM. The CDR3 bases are TGTGCCGGATCCTCGGGAGGCTCCTTGGCAGCTAATGAAAAACTGTTTTTT. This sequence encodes CAGSSGGSLAANEKLFF.

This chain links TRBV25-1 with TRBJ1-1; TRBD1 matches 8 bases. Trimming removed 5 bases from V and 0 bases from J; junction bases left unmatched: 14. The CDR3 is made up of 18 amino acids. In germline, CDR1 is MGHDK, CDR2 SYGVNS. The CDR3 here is CASSPTTGQGYMNTEAFF. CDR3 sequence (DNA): TGTGCCAGCAGTCCAACCACCGGACAGGGTTACATGAACACTGAAGCTTTCTTT. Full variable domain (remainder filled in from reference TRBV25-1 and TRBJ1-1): EADIYQTPRYLVIGTGKKITLECSQTMGHDKMYWYQQDPGMELHLIHYSYGVNSTEKGDLSSESTVSRIRTEHFPLTLESARPSHTSQYLCASSPTTGQGYMNTEAFFGQGTRLTVV.

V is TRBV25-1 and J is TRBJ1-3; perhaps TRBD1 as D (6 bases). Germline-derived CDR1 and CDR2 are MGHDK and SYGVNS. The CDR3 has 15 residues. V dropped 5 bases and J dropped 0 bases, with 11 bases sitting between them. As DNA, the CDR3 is TGTGCCAGCAGTAAAACAGGGAGCTCTGGAAACACCATATATTTT. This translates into CASSKTGSSGNTIYF.

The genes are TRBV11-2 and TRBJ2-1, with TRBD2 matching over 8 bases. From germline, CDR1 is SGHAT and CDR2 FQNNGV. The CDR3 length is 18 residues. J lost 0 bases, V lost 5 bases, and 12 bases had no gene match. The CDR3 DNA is TGTGCCAGCAGCACCCGCGGGAGCGGGAGTTCCTCCTACAATGAGCAGTTCTTC. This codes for CASSTRGSGSSSYNEQFF.

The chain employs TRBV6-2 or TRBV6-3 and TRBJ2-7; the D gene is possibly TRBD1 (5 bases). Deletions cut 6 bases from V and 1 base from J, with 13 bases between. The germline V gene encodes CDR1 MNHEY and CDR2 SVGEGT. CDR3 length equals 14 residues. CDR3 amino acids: CASSQLGQSYEQYF. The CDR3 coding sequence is TGTGCCAGCAGCCAATTAGGACAATCCTACGAGCAGTACTTC.

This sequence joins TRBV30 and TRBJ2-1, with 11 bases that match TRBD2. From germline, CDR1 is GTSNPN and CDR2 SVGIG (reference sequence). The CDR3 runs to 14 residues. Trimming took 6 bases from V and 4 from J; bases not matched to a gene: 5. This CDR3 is CACFSGGAYNEQFF. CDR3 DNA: TGTGCCTGCTTTAGCGGGGGGGCTTACAATGAGCAGTTCTTC.

Here the CDR3 DNA reads TGTGCCAGCAGCTCGAGACAGGGGGGGAACTATGGCTACACCTTC. Translating gives CASSSRQGGNYGYTF. This chain connects TRBV11-3 to TRBJ1-2; 9 bases match TRBD1. V was pared by 4 bases and J by 2 bases, with 5 bases of the junction left unmatched. CDR3 length: 15 amino acids. Germline V CDR1 and CDR2: SGHNT, YENEEA.